One sample yielded the 27 T cell receptor beta chains listed below, sequenced in a study of response to subunit inactivated influenza vaccine. TCRdb re-called the RT-PCR reads with MiXCR, one entry per CDR3 protein. The data contain 150,000 to 200,000 distinct CDR3 sequences, roughly 12% of them singletons. These same data were also listed under a study on T cells expressing NK-cell markers. That source adds: 5'RACE template switching built TCR beta cDNA with unique molecular identifiers.

The sequencing here drew on CD8+ T cells sorted from PBMCs, taken about 11 days after vaccination. These receptors were obtained from a man aged 50 to 59 who received an inactivated influenza vaccine.

This clonotype was observed a few times. The genes are TRBV20-1 and TRBJ2-7; D is uncertain. Per the germline V gene, CDR1 is DFQATT and CDR2 is SNEGSKA (reference sequence). This CDR3 spans 12 amino acids. V was pared by 4 bases and J by 0 bases, with 7 bases between. In nucleotides, the CDR3 is TGCAGTGCTACACAGAGCTCCTACGAGCAGTACTTC. This gives the protein CSATQSSYEQYF.

In this sample, this clonotype turned up many times. The gene calls are TRBV28 and TRBJ2-1; D perhaps matches TRBD2 (6 bases). Germline V lookup: CDR1 MDHEN, CDR2 SYDVKM. Trimming stripped 7 bases from V and 7 bases from J, with 20 bases between. The CDR3 runs to 15 residues. The CDR3 sequence: CASTPWGEIGNEQFF. In DNA, the CDR3 is TGTGCCAGCACTCCCTGGGGGGAGATCGGTAATGAGCAGTTCTTC.

In this sample, this clonotype turned up a few times. V is TRBV4-1 and J is TRBJ1-1; tentatively, D is TRBD1 (5 bases). Germline assignment: CDR1 MGHRA and CDR2 YSYEKL. The CDR3 consists of 18 residues. Deletions cut 3 bases from V and 1 base from J, with 21 bases between. The DNA of the CDR3 is TGCGCCAGCAGCCACCACCCCGTGGGGCAGTCGAAGAACACTGAAGCTTTCTTT. Translation: CASSHHPVGQSKNTEAFF.

The V and J genes are TRBV7-6 and TRBJ1-4, with D possibly matching TRBD1 (6 bases). The ends were cut back, 3 bases at V and 8 bases at J, with 16 bases in the middle. CDR1 and CDR2 (germline): SGHVS, FNYEAQ. This CDR3 is built from 15 residues. CDR3 coding DNA: TGTGCCAGCAGCTTGGGCACAGGGTCCAACGAAAAACTGTTTTTT. It codes for CASSLGTGSNEKLFF. Using reference TRBV7-6 and TRBJ1-4 for the parts outside the CDR3, the full variable domain is GAGVSQSPRYKVTKRGQDVALRCDPISGHVSLYWYRQALGQGPEFLTYFNYEAQQDKSGLPNDRFSAERPEGSISTLTIQRTEQRDSAMYRCASSLGTGSNEKLFFGSGTQLSVL.

Points on this clonotype: A junction boundary mismatches the germline segment, possibly from a read error. The rearrangement uses TRBV12-3 or TRBV12-4 and TRBJ2-5; the match to TRBD2 covers 7 bases. The CDR3 runs to 18 residues. The CDR3: CARSLEGRYGGSGETQYF. The CDR3, as DNA: TGTGCCCGCAGTTTAGAGGGTCGATACGGGGGGAGTGGGGAGACCCAGTACTTC.

The V call is TRBV3-1, the J call TRBJ2-3, with a tentative D call TRBD2 (6 bases). Germline lookup yields CDR1 LGHDT and CDR2 YNNKEL (reference sequence). The CDR3 has 14 residues. V was shortened by 3 bases and J by 6 bases, with 13 bases between the two germline ends. The CDR3 loop is CASSHDREFDTQYF. CDR3 sequence (DNA): TGTGCCAGCAGCCACGATCGGGAGTTTGATACGCAGTATTTT.

This clonotype has a handful of counts. This chain connects TRBV7-2 to TRBJ2-1; 7 bases are shared with TRBD1. The germline V gene has CDR1 SGHTA and CDR2 FQGNSA. This CDR3 region has 14 residues. Trimming cost V 4 bases and J 6 bases; bases outside gene matches: 6. CDR3 in DNA: TGTGCCAGCAGCTCGCTACAGGGGTCCAATGAGCAGTTCTTC. Protein: CASSSLQGSNEQFF.

The V and J genes are TRBV28 and TRBJ2-5; no definite D call. Trimming left V 5 bases short and J 2 bases short, with 9 bases between. CDR1 is MDHEN and CDR2 is SYDVKM in the germline V gene. The CDR3 extends over 13 amino acids. CDR3 protein: CASSARVQETQYF. The CDR3 DNA is TGTGCCAGCAGTGCCCGGGTACAAGAGACCCAGTACTTC. Using reference TRBV28 and TRBJ2-5 for the parts outside the CDR3, the full variable domain is DVKVTQSSRYLVKRTGEKVFLECVQDMDHENMFWYRQDPGLGLRLIYFSYDVKMKEKGDIPEGYSVSREKKERFSLILESASTNQTSMYLCASSARVQETQYFGPGTRLLVL.

This clonotype was counted at least ten times. The J gene is TRBJ2-7, the V gene TRBV3-1, with TRBD1 as a possible D gene (6 bases). V was cut by 2 bases and J by 4 bases, with 12 bases left in between. The CDR3 covers 14 residues. Germline V CDR1 and CDR2: LGHDT, YNNKEL (reference sequence). This CDR3 reads CASSQPGHPYEQYF. CDR3 DNA: TGTGCCAGCAGCCAACCGGGACACCCATACGAGCAGTACTTC.

Ten or more counts support this clonotype. The chain employs TRBV4-1 and TRBJ2-1; D is unresolved. This CDR3 is built from 15 residues. Germline V CDR1 and CDR2: MGHRA, YSYEKL. Trimming removed 1 base at V and 5 bases at J, with 12 bases between. For the CDR3, the DNA is TGCGCCAGCAGCCAAGTCCAGTCTGGGAACAATGAGCAGTTCTTC. Translation gives CASSQVQSGNNEQFF.

In its sample, this clonotype was seen many times. The chain recombines TRBV24-1 with TRBJ2-5; D tentatively fits TRBD1 or TRBD2 (5 bases each). V lost 0 bases and J 4 bases, leaving 14 bases between the germline ends. There are 16 residues in the CDR3. Per the germline V gene, CDR1 is KGHDR and CDR2 is SFDVKD. The DNA for the CDR3 is TGTGCCACCAGTGATTTGCAAGGGACCCTGGGAGAGACCCAGTACTTC. Encoded protein: CATSDLQGTLGETQYF.

This clonotype was counted at least ten times. The chain carries TRBV6-2 or TRBV6-3 and TRBJ2-4, with TRBD1 as a possible D gene (5 bases). Germline V lookup: CDR1 MNHEY, CDR2 SVGEGT. V was pared by 0 bases and J by 6 bases, with 27 bases between. The CDR3 runs to 20 residues. In DNA form, the CDR3 reads TGTGCCAGCAGTTACTCGGCCCCCGACAGAGTTCTTATCCGAGGAAACATTCAGTACTTC. Encoded protein: CASSYSAPDRVLIRGNIQYF.

With respect to this clonotype: One end of the junction fails to match germline, which may point to a read error. The CDR3: CACSLDRNTQYF. As DNA, the CDR3 is TGTGCCTGCAGTTTGGACCGCAATACGCAGTATTTT. This chain links TRBV27 with TRBJ2-3; D unclear. The CDR3 totals 12 residues. Germline CDR1 is MNHEY and CDR2 is SMNVEV (reference sequence).

Points on this clonotype: The limits of the CDR3 on the DNA are not certain, so only TCRdb's listed CDR3 is given. V gene TRBV27 combines with J gene TRBJ2-7; TRBD1 reflects the table's D call only, with no check against the DNA. The CDR3 extends over 15 residues, inclusive of both ends. Germline CDR1 reads MNHEY; CDR2 reads SMNVEV (reference sequence). The CDR3 sequence: CASSSSPGGSYEQYF.

This clonotype has more than one count but fewer than ten. The J gene is TRBJ2-5, the V gene TRBV2; 7 bases match TRBD2. The germline gives CDR1 SNHLY, CDR2 FYNNEI. CDR3 length equals 16 residues. J lost 1 base, V lost 2 bases, and 7 bases had no gene match. CDR3 in amino acids: CASSELLAELQETQYF. The CDR3 DNA reads as TGTGCCAGCAGTGAATTGCTAGCGGAGCTCCAAGAGACCCAGTACTTC.

This rearrangement joins TRBV9 to TRBJ2-5, with D possibly matching TRBD2 (5 bases). Between the trimmed V and J ends, which lost 2 bases and 4 bases, there was a span of 18 bases. The CDR3 is 16 amino acids. From germline, CDR1 is SGDLS and CDR2 YYNGEE. The CDR3 sequence: CASSVSTRGVGETQYF. The CDR3 DNA follows: TGTGCCAGCAGCGTTTCTACCCGGGGAGTTGGAGAGACCCAGTACTTC.

The table lists this clonotype with many counts. V is TRBV6-2 or TRBV6-3 and J is TRBJ2-5; D gene unclear. Germline V gives CDR1 MNHEY, CDR2 SVGEGT. This CDR3 has 12 residues. Trimming pared 5 bases from V and 4 bases from J, leaving 8 bases between. For the CDR3, the DNA is TGTGCCAGCAGTCCTTGGGGAGAGACCCAGTACTTC. Translating gives CASSPWGETQYF.

This clonotype came up many times. The chain joins TRBV2 to TRBJ2-3; D perhaps matches TRBD2 (5 bases). This CDR3 is 17 amino acids long. V dropped 2 bases and J dropped 6 bases, with 21 bases sitting between them. CDR1 is SNHLY and CDR2 is FYNNEI in the germline V gene. This chain's CDR3 is CASSESAPWELGDTQYF. DNA of the CDR3: TGTGCCAGCAGTGAATCCGCGCCCTGGGAGCTGGGGGATACGCAGTATTTT.

In its sample, this clonotype was seen a few times. The V call is TRBV30, the J call TRBJ2-3; D not certain. CDR3 length: 14 residues. V lost 2 bases and J lost 0, with 9 bases in between. The germline V gene has CDR1 GTSNPN and CDR2 SVGIG (reference sequence). In DNA form, the CDR3 reads TGTGCCTGGAGTAACCTAATGAGCACAGATACGCAGTATTTT. It translates to CAWSNLMSTDTQYF.

This clonotype was detected only a few times. The chain links TRBV20-1 to TRBJ1-5, with 10 bases that match TRBD1. Germline loops: CDR1 DFQATT, CDR2 SNEGSKA (reference sequence). V gave up 6 bases and J gave up 6 bases; unmatched junction bases: 8. This CDR3 has 14 residues. The CDR3 DNA reads TGCAGTGCCACGACAGGGGGCCTGGGTCAGCCCCAGCATTTT. The encoded protein is CSATTGGLGQPQHF.

There are many counts of this clonotype. This chain connects TRBV7-9 to TRBJ2-1; possibly TRBD1 or TRBD2 for D (5 bases each). Germline loops: CDR1 SEHNR, CDR2 FQNEAQ (reference sequence). Trimming removed 4 bases from V and 2 bases from J, with 12 bases in between. This CDR3 is built from 15 residues. The CDR3 DNA reads TGTGCCAGCAGCTCGGGACGGATCGCCTACAATGAGCAGTTCTTC. Translating gives CASSSGRIAYNEQFF.

The chain is built from TRBV7-8 and TRBJ1-1; a weak D match, TRBD1 (6 bases). Germline V gene sequence: CDR1 SGHVS, CDR2 FQNEAQ. CDR3 length: 17 amino acids. V lost 4 bases and J lost 5, with 23 bases in between. CDR3 coding DNA: TGTGCCAGCAGCTCAGAACAGGGTCTTACCCGGGGTACTGAAGCTTTCTTT. This gives the protein CASSSEQGLTRGTEAFF.

The chain is built from TRBV12-3 or TRBV12-4 and TRBJ1-4; D is unclear. The CDR3 is made up of 14 amino acids. The V end lost 6 bases, the J end lost 4 bases, and 12 bases lay between the germline ends. CDR3 loop: CASSPTLYNEKLFF. CDR3 in DNA: TGTGCCAGCAGCCCAACACTATATAATGAAAAACTGTTTTTT.

This clonotype was detected a few times. Here the CDR3 reads CSAREATSEGYEQYF. CDR3 DNA: TGCAGTGCTAGAGAGGCAACTAGCGAAGGCTACGAGCAGTACTTC. V usage is TRBV20-1 and J usage is TRBJ2-7, with 7 bases identical to TRBD2. Trimming removed 0 bases from V and 3 bases from J; junction bases left unmatched: 8. CDR1 DFQATT and CDR2 SNEGSKA come from the germline V gene (reference sequence). There are 15 residues in the CDR3.

The V and J genes are TRBV12-3 or TRBV12-4 and TRBJ2-5, with 8 bases identical to TRBD1. The V gene end was trimmed by 5 bases and the J gene end by 2 bases; junction bases not matched to a gene: 7. CDR3 length: 15 amino acids. The CDR3 region is CASSGMDRAQETQYF. The CDR3 coding sequence is TGTGCCAGCAGTGGGATGGACAGGGCGCAAGAGACCCAGTACTTC.

The V and J genes are TRBV30 and TRBJ2-6; D possibly corresponds to TRBD1 (6 bases). V lost 1 base and J 2 bases, leaving 12 bases between the germline ends. The CDR3 runs to 16 residues. From germline, CDR1 is GTSNPN and CDR2 SVGIG (reference sequence). The CDR3 loop reads CAWSDTGWAGANVLTF. CDR3 in DNA: TGTGCCTGGAGTGACACAGGGTGGGCTGGGGCCAACGTCCTGACTTTC.

The J gene is TRBJ2-2, the V gene TRBV10-3, with 7 bases fitting TRBD2. Losses at the gene ends were 6 bases for V and 5 bases for J; bases not matched to a gene: 15. Germline V CDR1 and CDR2: ENHRY, SYGVKD. This CDR3 is 17 amino acids long. The CDR3 reads CAIRWEVAGAYTGELFF. For the CDR3, the DNA is TGTGCCATCAGATGGGAAGTGGCGGGAGCATATACCGGGGAGCTGTTTTTT.